This entry concerns a single TCR beta chain. Within its sample, this clonotype is medium-sized (0.01 to 0.1%). The antigen this receptor binds is unknown. No base-level quality is on record; no much larger clone is a single base apart. These data are taken from a study of CD8 T cells in ankylosing spondylitis (dated by TCRdb to about 2017). Broadly, across the study: The study profiled T cell receptor beta repertoires in healthy donors and ankylosing spondylitis patients to find disease-linked TCR variants. The full study cohort was made up of over 20 ankylosing spondylitis patients and 108 healthy donors. Peripheral blood samples were taken, and synovial fluid was additionally collected from ankylosing spondylitis patients. General conclusions and limits of the study: In peripheral blood, the disease-linked clones were found at relatively low frequencies and had a CD8+ phenotype. Some motif variants were previously reported in synovial fluid and blood of reactive arthritis patients, suggesting common disease-initiation mechanisms. A TCR beta motif of several highly homologous amino acid variants appeared characteristic of blood from ankylosing spondylitis patients. Significant enrichment of the disease-linked clones was reported in matched synovial fluid samples from ankylosing spondylitis patients.

Data came from an Illumina HiSeq 2500. Quantitative 5'-RACE with molecular barcodes was the method used to prepare the TCR beta libraries. Concerning the study's data processing: To identify disease-linked TCR variants, a new computational method was used, one built on a probabilistic model of VDJ rearrangement. TCRdb trimmed the raw reads at Q25, called clones with MiXCR and kept productive beta chains. For every CDR3 protein sequence, its rows merge into one entry that carries the most common genes and DNA. In this record, the V and J calls reflect TCRdb's handling and not the investigators' own analysis. This sample lists about 42,000 distinct CDR3 sequences; more than 3% were detected once. The top ten constitute approximately 4% of the sample. Sequenced sample: blood, either unsorted or a sorted T cell fraction (not recorded which). This clonotype was sampled from a female donor with ankylosing spondylitis or in good health (not recorded which).

Read as DNA, the sequence is TGTGCCAGCAGCCCGCACCTGGAACTCACTGAAGCTTTCTTT. This is translated as CASSPHLELTEAFF. The V and J segments used are TRBV9 and TRBJ1-1; no D segment can be confidently identified. Trimming costs V 4 bases and J 4 bases, and their ends lie 14 bases apart. From its cysteine to its phenylalanine, the CDR3 spans 14 amino acids. Just the 42-base CDR3 DNA is kept, in frame starting at base 1. The germline V gene encodes CDR1 SGDLS and CDR2 YYNGEE.